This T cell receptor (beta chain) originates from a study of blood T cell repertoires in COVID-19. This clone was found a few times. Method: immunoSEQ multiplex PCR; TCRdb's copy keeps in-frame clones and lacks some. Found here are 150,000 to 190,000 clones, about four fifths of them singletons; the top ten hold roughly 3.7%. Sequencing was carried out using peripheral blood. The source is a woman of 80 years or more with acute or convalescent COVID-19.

The CDR3 nucleotides are TGTGCCAGCAGTCCCCCTTGGGCTGGTGGCTACGAGCAGTACTTC. Amino acids: CASSPPWAGGYEQYF. The rearrangement joins TRBV27 to TRBJ2-7; D gene ambiguous. The CDR3 totals 15 residues. Germline values: CDR1 MNHEY, CDR2 SMNVEV (reference sequence). V was trimmed by 5 bases and J by 3 bases, leaving 17 bases between them.